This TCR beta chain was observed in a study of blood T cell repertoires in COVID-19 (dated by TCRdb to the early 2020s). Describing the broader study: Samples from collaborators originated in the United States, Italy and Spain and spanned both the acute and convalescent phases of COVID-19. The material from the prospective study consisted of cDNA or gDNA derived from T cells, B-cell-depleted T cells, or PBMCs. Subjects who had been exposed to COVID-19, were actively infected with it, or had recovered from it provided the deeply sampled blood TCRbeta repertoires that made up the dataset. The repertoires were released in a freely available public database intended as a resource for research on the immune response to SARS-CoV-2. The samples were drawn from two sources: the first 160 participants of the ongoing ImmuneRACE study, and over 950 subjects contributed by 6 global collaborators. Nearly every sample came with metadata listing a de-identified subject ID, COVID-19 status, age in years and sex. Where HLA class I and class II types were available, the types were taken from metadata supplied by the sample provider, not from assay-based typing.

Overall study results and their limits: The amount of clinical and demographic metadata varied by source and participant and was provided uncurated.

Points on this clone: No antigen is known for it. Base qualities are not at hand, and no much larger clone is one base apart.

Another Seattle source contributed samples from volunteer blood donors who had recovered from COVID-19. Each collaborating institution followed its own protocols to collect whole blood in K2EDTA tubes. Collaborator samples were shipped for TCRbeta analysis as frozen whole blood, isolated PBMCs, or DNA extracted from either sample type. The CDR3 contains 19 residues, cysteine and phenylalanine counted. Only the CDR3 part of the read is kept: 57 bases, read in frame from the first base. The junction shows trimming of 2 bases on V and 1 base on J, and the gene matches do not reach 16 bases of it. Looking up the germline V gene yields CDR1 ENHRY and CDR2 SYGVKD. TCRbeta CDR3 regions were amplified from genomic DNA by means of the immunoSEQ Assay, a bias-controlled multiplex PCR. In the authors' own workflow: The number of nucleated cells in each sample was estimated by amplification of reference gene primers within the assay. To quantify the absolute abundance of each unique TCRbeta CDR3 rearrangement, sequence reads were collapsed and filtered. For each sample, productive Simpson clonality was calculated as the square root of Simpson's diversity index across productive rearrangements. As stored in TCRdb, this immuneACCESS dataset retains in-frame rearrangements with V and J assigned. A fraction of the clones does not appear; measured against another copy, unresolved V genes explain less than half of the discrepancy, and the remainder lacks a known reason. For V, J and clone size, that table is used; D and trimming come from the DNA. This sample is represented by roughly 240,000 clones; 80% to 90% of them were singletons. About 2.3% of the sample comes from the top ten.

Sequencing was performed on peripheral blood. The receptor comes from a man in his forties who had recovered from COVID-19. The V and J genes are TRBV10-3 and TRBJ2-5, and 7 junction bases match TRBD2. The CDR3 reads CAISELPSRGLGVQETQYF. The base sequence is TGTGCCATCAGTGAGCTGCCCTCGCGGGGGTTGGGGGTCCAAGAGACCCAGTACTTC.